These 13 T cell receptor beta chains were all obtained from the same sample, sequenced in a study of blood T cell repertoires in COVID-19. Libraries were prepared by immunoSEQ multiplex PCR; TCRdb keeps only in-frame clonotypes and omits some of them. This sample carries over 45,000 clones, around 86% of them seen once, and the ten largest clones take under 30%. The material sequenced was peripheral blood. The receptor source for this set is a woman aged 80 or older with active or convalescent COVID-19.

CDR3 nucleotide sequence: TGCGCCAGCAGCCAAGGGGTGGGAGATAGGGCCACCTTC. It is translated as CASSQGVGDRATF. The chain links TRBV4-1 to TRBJ1-2; D remains unclear. The CDR3 totals 13 residues. Germline-derived CDR1 and CDR2 are MGHRA and YSYEKL. Trimming removed 1 base from V and 13 bases from J, with 16 bases in between.

The chain joins TRBV29-1 to TRBJ2-7; no clear D gene. The germline V gene has CDR1 SQVTM and CDR2 ANQGSEA. V was cut by 4 bases and J by 2 bases, with 12 bases left in between. CDR3 size: 13 residues. The CDR3 is CSVAVGLPYEQYF. The DNA of the CDR3 is TGCAGCGTTGCTGTTGGGCTACCCTACGAGCAGTACTTC.

This chain joins TRBV5-1 and TRBJ2-5, with 8 bases aligning to TRBD2. J lost 0 bases, V lost 5 bases, and 12 bases had no gene match. The germline V gene encodes CDR1 SGHRS and CDR2 YFSETQ. The CDR3 runs 17 residues. The CDR3 loop is CASSSATISGNQETQYF. DNA of the CDR3: TGCGCCAGCAGTTCCGCCACGATTAGCGGGAACCAAGAGACCCAGTACTTC.

The V call is TRBV15, the J call TRBJ1-1; D is ambiguous. V was shortened by 1 base and J by 4 bases, with 10 bases between the two germline ends. Germline values: CDR1 LNHNV, CDR2 YYDKDF (reference sequence). This CDR3 is 14 amino acids long. CDR3 protein: CATSRGGEGTEAFF. Here the CDR3 DNA reads TGTGCCACCAGCAGAGGCGGGGAAGGCACTGAAGCTTTCTTT. The full variable domain, with the rest looked up from reference TRBV15 and TRBJ1-1, is DAMVIQNPRYQVTQFGKPVTLSCSQTLNHNVMYWYQQKSSQAPKLLFHYYDKDFNNEADTPDNFQSRRPNTSFCFLDIRSPGLGDTAMYLCATSRGGEGTEAFFGQGTRLTVV.

V gene TRBV2 combines with J gene TRBJ1-5, with TRBD1 matching over 7 bases. The germline gives CDR1 SNHLY, CDR2 FYNNEI. This CDR3 is 14 amino acids long. V shed 7 bases and J 5 bases; nucleotides not matched to a gene: 8. CDR3 residues: CASTGTAGDQPQHF. CDR3 DNA sequence: TGTGCCAGCACCGGGACAGCCGGTGATCAGCCCCAGCATTTT.

The V gene is TRBV3-1 (or the pseudogene TRBV3-2), the J gene TRBJ2-2, with D maybe TRBD2 (6 bases). CDR1 is LGHDT and CDR2 is YNNKEL in the germline V gene (reference sequence). Trimming took off 0 bases at V and 5 bases at J, with 7 bases between the two ends. The CDR3 spans 14 residues. In DNA, the CDR3 is TGTGCCAGCAGCCAAGAGGGGGGAACCGGGGAGCTGTTTTTT. This encodes CASSQEGGTGELFF.

V and J are TRBV7-6 and TRBJ1-5; possibly TRBD1 for D (5 bases). CDR1 and CDR2 (germline): SGHVS, FNYEAQ. Trimming cost V 1 base and J 6 bases, with 13 bases left between them. This CDR3 has 15 amino acids. CDR3 sequence reads: CASSLGSQGAQPQHF. The CDR3 DNA reads as TGTGCCAGCAGCTTAGGTTCGCAGGGCGCTCAGCCCCAGCATTTT.

CDR3 in DNA: TGTGCCAGCAGCACGAACCGACTAGCGGGGGGGCGAGTCACAGATACGCAGTATTTT. This gives the protein CASSTNRLAGGRVTDTQYF. This sequence joins TRBV7-9 and TRBJ2-3; 14 bases agree with TRBD2. Per the germline V gene, CDR1 is SEHNR and CDR2 is FQNEAQ (reference sequence). V trimming: 5 bases; J trimming: 2 bases; junction bases outside the gene matches: 12. The CDR3 contains 19 residues.

The V call is TRBV7-6, the J call TRBJ1-1, with TRBD1 as a possible D gene (5 bases). The length of the CDR3 is 14 residues. V lost 1 base and J lost 3, with 9 bases in between. Germline-derived CDR1 and CDR2 are SGHVS and FNYEAQ. CDR3 sequence (DNA): TGTGCCAGCAGCTTAGAAGGGGTGGACACTGAAGCTTTCTTT. Its protein is CASSLEGVDTEAFF.

Written as DNA, the CDR3 is TGCGCCAGCAGAAGCGGGGGGGCCGGTGTCTTCGGTTCGGCCCCAGATACGCAGTATTTT. This encodes CASRSGGAGVFGSAPDTQYF. The rearrangement links TRBV5-1 to TRBJ2-3; 10 bases are a match to TRBD2. The length of the CDR3 is 20 residues. Trimming at V came to 5 bases and at J to 4 bases, leaving 22 bases not matched to a gene. Looked up from germline, CDR1 is SGHRS and CDR2 is YFSETQ.

The genes are TRBV6-2 or TRBV6-3 and TRBJ1-2, with TRBD1 matching 7 bases. The junction had 4 bases not matched to a gene; V was cut back by 0 bases and J by 6 bases. Germline V CDR1 and CDR2: MNHEY, SVGEGT. The CDR3 runs 14 residues. CDR3: CASSYSTGFHGYTF. The CDR3, as DNA: TGTGCCAGCAGTTACTCGACAGGGTTCCATGGCTACACCTTC.

V gene TRBV4-1 combines with J gene TRBJ1-2, with D unclear. CDR1 and CDR2 from the germline V gene are MGHRA and YSYEKL. This CDR3 is built from 16 residues. The V and J ends lost 0 bases and 4 bases respectively, with 15 bases between them. Here the CDR3 DNA reads TGCGCCAGCAGCCAAGAGGGTGCGGTTCCGAGCTATGGCTACACCTTC. It specifies CASSQEGAVPSYGYTF.

The rearrangement links TRBV7-2 to TRBJ2-7, with TRBD2 matching over 10 bases. The CDR3 is 14 amino acids. The ends lost 5 bases at V and 1 base at J; junction bases unmatched: 2. The germline CDR1 and CDR2 sequences are SGHTA and FQGNSA. The CDR3 reads CASSNSGGSYEQYF. Here the CDR3 DNA reads TGTGCCAGCAGCAATAGCGGGGGGTCCTACGAGCAGTACTTC.